This T cell receptor (beta chain) was retrieved from a study of STAT5B mutations in CD4+ large granular lymphocyte leukemia. Findings of the study overall: Main leukemic clonotypes were patient-specific, but 20% to 25% appeared at low frequency elsewhere. 8/27 top patient clones versus 2/35 control clones were TRBV06-family.

As for this clone: Antigen: not known.

The CDR3 consists of 13 residues. The V gene lost 4 bases and the J gene lost 6 bases, with 14 bases spanning the gap. Germline V lookup: CDR1 SGHTS, CDR2 YDEGEE. Produced via immunoSEQ multiplex PCR; TCRdb's table is partial and in-frame only. Of about 31,000 clones detected, 70% to 85% appear once; the ten largest clones hold 1.5% to 2.5%. The rearrangement uses TRBV5-8 and TRBJ2-7; the D is unclear. The sequence was collected from a human donor in good health. Material for sequencing was CD4+ T cells from blood buffy coats. CDR3 in amino acids: CASSPEPVREQYF. The CDR3 DNA is TGTGCCAGCAGCCCCGAACCAGTGCGCGAGCAGTACTTC.